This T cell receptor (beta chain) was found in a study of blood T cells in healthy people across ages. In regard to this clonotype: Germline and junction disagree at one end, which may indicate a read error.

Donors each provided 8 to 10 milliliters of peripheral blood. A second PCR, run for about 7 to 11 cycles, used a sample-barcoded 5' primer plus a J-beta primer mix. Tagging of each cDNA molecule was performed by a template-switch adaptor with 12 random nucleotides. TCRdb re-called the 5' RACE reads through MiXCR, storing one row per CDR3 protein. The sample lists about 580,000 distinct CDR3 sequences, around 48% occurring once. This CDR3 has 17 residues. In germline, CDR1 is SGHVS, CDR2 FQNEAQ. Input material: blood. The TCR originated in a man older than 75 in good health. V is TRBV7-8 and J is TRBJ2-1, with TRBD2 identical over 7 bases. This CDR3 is CTSSFTSEDRPYNEQFF. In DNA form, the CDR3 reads TGTACCAGCAGCTTTACTAGCGAGGATCGGCCCTACAATGAGCAGTTCTTC.